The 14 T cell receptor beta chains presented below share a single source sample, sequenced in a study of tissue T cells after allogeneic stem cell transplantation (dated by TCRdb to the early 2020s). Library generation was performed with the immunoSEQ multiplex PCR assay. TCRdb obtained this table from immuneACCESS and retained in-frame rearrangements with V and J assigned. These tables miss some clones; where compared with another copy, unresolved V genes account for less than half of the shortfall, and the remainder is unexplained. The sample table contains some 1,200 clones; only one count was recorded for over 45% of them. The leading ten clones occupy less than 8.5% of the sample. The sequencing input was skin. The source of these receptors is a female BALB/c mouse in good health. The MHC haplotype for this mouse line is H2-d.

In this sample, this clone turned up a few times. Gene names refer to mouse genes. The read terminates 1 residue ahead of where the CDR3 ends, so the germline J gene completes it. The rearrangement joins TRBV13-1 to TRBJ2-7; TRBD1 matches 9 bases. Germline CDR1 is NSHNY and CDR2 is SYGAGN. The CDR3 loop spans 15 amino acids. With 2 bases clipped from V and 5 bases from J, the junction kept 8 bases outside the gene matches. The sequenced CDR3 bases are TGTGCCAGCAGTGAATCCGGACAGGGGATAGATGAACAGTAC. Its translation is CASSESGQGIDEQY. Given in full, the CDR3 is CASSESGQGIDEQYF.

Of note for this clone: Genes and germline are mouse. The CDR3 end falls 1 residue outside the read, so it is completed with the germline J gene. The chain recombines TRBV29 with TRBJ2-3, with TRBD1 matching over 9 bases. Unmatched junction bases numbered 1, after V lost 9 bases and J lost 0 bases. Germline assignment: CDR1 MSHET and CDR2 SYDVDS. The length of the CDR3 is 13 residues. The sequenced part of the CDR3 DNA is TGTGCTAGGGACAGGGGAAGTGCAGAAACGCTGTAT. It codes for CARDRGSAETLY. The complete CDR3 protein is CARDRGSAETLYF.

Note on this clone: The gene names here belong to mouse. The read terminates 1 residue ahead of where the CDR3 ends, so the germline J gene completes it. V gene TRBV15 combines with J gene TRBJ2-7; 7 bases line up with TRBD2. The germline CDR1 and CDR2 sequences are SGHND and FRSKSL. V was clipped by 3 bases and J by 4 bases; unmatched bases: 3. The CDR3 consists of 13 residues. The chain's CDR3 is CASSFGGEYEQYF. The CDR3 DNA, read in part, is TGTGCCAGCAGTTTCGGGGGGGAGTATGAACAGTAC. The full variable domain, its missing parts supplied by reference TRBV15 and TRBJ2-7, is DAGVTQTPRHEVAEKGQTIILKCEPVSGHNDLFWYRQTKIQGLELLSYFRSKSLMEDGGAFKDRFKAEMLNSSFSTLKIQPTEPKDSAVYLCASSFGGEYEQYFGPGTRLTVL.

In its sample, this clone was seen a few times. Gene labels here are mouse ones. The CDR3 loop reads CASSDAGISYEQYF. Incomplete CDR3 DNA: TGTGCCAGCAGTGATGCAGGGATCTCCTATGAACAGTAC. The chain has TRBV13-1 and TRBJ2-7; D is possibly TRBD1 (5 bases). Read data end 1 residue before the CDR3 end; the end is taken from the germline J gene. The CDR3 covers 14 residues. Trimming took 0 bases from V and 0 from J, leaving 7 bases between them. Germline V gene sequence: CDR1 NSHNY, CDR2 SYGAGN.

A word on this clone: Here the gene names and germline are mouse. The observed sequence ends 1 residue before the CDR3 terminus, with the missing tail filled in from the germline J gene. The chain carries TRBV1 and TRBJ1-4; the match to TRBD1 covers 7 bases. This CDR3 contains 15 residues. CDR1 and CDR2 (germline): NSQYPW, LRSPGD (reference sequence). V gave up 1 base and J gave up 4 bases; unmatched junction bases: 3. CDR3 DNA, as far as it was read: TGCACCTGCAGTGCAGGGGGACAGAACAACGAAAGATTATTT. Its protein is CTCSAGGQNNERLF. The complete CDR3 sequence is CTCSAGGQNNERLFF.

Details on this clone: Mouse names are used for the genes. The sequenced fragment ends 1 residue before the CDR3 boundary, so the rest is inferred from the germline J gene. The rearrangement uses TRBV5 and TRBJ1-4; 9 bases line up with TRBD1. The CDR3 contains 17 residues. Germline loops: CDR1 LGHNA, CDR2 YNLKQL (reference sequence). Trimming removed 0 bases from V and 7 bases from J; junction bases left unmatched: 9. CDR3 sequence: CASSQDRQGEEVERLFF. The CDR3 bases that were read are TGTGCCAGCAGCCAAGATAGACAGGGGGAAGAAGTCGAAAGATTATTT.

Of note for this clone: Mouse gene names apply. The part of the CDR3 DNA that was read is TGTGCCAGCAGCTTAACAGGGGGAGACACCCAGTAC. Amino acids: CASSLTGGDTQY. The full CDR3 reads CASSLTGGDTQYF. The chain recombines TRBV3 with TRBJ2-5; TRBD1 aligns across 8 bases. Read data end 1 residue before the CDR3 end; the end is taken from the germline J gene. Germline V CDR1 and CDR2: SNHLY, FYNGKV (reference sequence). CDR3 size: 13 residues. The J segment lost 5 bases and the V segment lost 2 bases, leaving 0 bases of the junction unmatched.

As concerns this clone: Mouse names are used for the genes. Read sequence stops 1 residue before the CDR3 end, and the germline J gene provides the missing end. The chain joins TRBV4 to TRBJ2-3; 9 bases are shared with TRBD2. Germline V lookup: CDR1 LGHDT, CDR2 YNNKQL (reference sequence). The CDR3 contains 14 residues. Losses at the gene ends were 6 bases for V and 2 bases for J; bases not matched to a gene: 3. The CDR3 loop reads CASRNWGDAETLYF. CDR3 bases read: TGTGCCAGCAGGAACTGGGGGGATGCAGAAACGCTGTAT.

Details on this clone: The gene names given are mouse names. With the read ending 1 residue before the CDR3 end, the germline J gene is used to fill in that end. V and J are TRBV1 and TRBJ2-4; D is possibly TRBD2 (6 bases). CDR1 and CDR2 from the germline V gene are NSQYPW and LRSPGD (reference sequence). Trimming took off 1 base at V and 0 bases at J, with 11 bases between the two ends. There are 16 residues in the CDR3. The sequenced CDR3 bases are TGCACCTGCAGTGCAGTCCTGGGGAGTAGTCAAAACACCTTGTAC. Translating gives CTCSAVLGSSQNTLY. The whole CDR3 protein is CTCSAVLGSSQNTLYF.

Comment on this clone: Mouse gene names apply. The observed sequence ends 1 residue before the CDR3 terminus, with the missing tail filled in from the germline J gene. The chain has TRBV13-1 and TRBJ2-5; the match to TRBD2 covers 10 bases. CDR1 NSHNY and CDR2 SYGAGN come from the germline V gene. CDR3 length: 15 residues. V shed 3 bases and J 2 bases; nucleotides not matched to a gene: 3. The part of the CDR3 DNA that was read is TGTGCCAGCAGTGGACTGGGGGGCCGCCAAGACACCCAGTAC. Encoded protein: CASSGLGGRQDTQY. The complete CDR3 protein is CASSGLGGRQDTQYF.

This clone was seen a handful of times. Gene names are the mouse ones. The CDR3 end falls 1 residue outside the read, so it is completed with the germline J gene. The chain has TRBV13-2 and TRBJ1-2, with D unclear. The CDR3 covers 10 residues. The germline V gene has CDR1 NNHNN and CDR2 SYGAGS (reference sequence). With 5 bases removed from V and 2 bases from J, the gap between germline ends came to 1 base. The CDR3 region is CASGNSDYTF. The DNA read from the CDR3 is TGTGCCAGCGGCAACTCCGACTACACC.

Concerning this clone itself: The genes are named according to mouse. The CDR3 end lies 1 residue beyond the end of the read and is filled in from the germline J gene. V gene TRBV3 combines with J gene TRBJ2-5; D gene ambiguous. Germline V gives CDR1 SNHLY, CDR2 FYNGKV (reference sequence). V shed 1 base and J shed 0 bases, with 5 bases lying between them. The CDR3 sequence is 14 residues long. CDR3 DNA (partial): TGTGCCAGCAGCTTAGGAGGGAACCAAGACACCCAGTAC. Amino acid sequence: CASSLGGNQDTQY. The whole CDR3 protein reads CASSLGGNQDTQYF.

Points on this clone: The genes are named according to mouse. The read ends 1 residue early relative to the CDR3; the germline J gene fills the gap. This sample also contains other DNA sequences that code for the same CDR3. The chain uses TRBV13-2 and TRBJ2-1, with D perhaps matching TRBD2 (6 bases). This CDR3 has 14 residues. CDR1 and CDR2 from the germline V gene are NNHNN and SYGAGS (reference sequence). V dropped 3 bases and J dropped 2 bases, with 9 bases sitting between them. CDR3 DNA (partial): TGTGCCAGCGGTGCTCGGGACTACTATGCTGAGCAGTTC. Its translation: CASGARDYYAEQF. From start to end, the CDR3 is CASGARDYYAEQFF.

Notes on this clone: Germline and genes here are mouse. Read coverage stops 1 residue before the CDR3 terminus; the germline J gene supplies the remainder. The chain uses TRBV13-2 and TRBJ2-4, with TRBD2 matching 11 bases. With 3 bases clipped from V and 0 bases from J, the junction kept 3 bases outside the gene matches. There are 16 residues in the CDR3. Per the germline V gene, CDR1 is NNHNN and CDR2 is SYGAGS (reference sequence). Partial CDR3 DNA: TGTGCCAGCGGTGGACTGGGGGGGTCTAGTCAAAACACCTTGTAC. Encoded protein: CASGGLGGSSQNTLY. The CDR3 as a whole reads CASGGLGGSSQNTLYF.